This is a list of T cell receptor beta chains from one sample in a study of cytomegalovirus exposure and HLA in healthy donors. Sequencing was performed with immunoSEQ multiplex PCR; in TCRdb, only in-frame clones are kept and a portion is missing. The sample shows 170,000 or so clones, around three quarters of them seen only once. Sequenced sample: PBMCs. The receptors stem from a man aged 40-50 years in good health and CMV-seronegative. Each CDR3 is given with its conserved first and last residue. The D gene is left open where the match is weak. Expanded clones are given a class, and other clones once, few, many or no size at all.

TGTGCCAGCAGCCTCTACGGGCCGGGGGCTGAAGCTTTCTTT CASSLYGPGAEAFF - TRBV7-2 - TRBJ1-1
TGCGCCAGCAGCTTCTCGCTACAGGGCACCGGGGAGCTGTTTTTT CASSFSLQGTGELFF - TRBV5-1 - TRBJ2-2
TGCGCCAGCAGCCAAGATTCAAGCGGACCCTACAATGAGCAGTTCTTC CASSQDSSGPYNEQFF - TRBV4-3 - TRBJ2-1
TGCGCCAGCAGACAGGGGAACACCGGGGAGCTGTTTTTT CASRQGNTGELFF - TRBV4-1 - TRBJ2-2
TGTGCCAGCGGGGGACTAAGCCAGCCCCAGCATTTT CASGGLSQPQHF few TRBV7-2 - TRBJ1-5
TGTGCCAGTAGTCTTGGACAGGGTGGCTATGGCTACACCTTC CASSLGQGGYGYTF few TRBV19 TRBD1 TRBJ1-2
TGTGCCAGCAGCCGGCCAGATACTAGCGGTTACAATGAGCAGTTCTTC CASSRPDTSGYNEQFF - TRBV11-3 TRBD2 TRBJ2-1
TGTGCCAGCAGCTTAGGCGATCGGGGAGAGACCCAGTACTTC CASSLGDRGETQYF - TRBV7-7 - TRBJ2-5
TGTGCCACCAGCAGGGACAGGGTAAATGGTTCACCCCTCCACTTT CATSRDRVNGSPLHF - TRBV15 TRBD1 TRBJ1-6
TGTGCCAGCTCACCACCGGTAGACTTGGGTGGCTACACCTTC CASSPPVDLGGYTF once TRBV18 - TRBJ1-2
TGTGCCAGCAGCGCCACAGGGGGATTCTCTGGAAACACCATATATTTT CASSATGGFSGNTIYF - TRBV9 TRBD1 TRBJ1-3
TGTGCCAGCAGTTCGAAAACAGGGGCGGCTCTGAGCTCTGGAAACACCATATATTTT CASSSKTGAALSSGNTIYF - TRBV27 TRBD1 TRBJ1-3
TGTGCCAGTAGTTCAGGGGGCTCCACAGATACGCAGTATTTT CASSSGGSTDTQYF - TRBV19 TRBD1 TRBJ2-3
TGTGCCAGCAGCCCCCGGGACAGAGAAGAGACCCAGTACTTC CASSPRDREETQYF - TRBV5-4 TRBD1 TRBJ2-5
TGTGCCAGCAGCTTAGATTGGCCTGGCTACACCTTC CASSLDWPGYTF - TRBV7-9 - TRBJ1-2
TGTGCCAGCAGTCCAGGACAGAGCCCTTACGAGCAGTACTTC CASSPGQSPYEQYF few TRBV11-2 - TRBJ2-7
TGTGCCAGCGTCAGGGGGCGATCGGACTATGGCTACACCTTC CASVRGRSDYGYTF - TRBV7-9 TRBD1 TRBJ1-2
TGTGCCAGCAGCCTTGTAGCGGGCTCCTACAATGAGCAGTTCTTC CASSLVAGSYNEQFF - TRBV14 TRBD2 TRBJ2-1
TGCGCCAGCAGCCCGGGGAGGGGGACAAGCTACGAGCAGTACTTC CASSPGRGTSYEQYF few TRBV5-1 - TRBJ2-7
TGCACCAGCAGCCAAGGGATTGGGTTAGCGGGGCCGTGGGAGCAGTTCTTC CTSSQGIGLAGPWEQFF - TRBV1 - TRBJ2-1
TGTGCCAGCAGCAAGACTAGCGGGAGGGCCACATCCTACAATGAGCAGTTCTTC CASSKTSGRATSYNEQFF - TRBV7-2 TRBD2 TRBJ2-1
TGTGCCAGCAGCTTGGACGTACAGAAGAACACTGAAGCTTTCTTT CASSLDVQKNTEAFF - TRBV5-6 - TRBJ1-1
TGTGCCAGCAGCCCGAGGACTAGCGGGGCCGGGCTGGGTGAGCAGTACTTC CASSPRTSGAGLGEQYF - TRBV7-2 TRBD2 TRBJ2-7
TGTGCCAGCAGCGTAGCGGCCGTTGGGGGGGAGCAGTACTTC CASSVAAVGGEQYF - TRBV9 - TRBJ2-7
TGTGCCAGCAGAACCGGGACAGTCCAGCCCCAGCATTTT CASRTGTVQPQHF - TRBV28 TRBD1 TRBJ1-5
TGTGCCAGTAGAACGATCCGGACAGGGTCCGCCCGGTTGGGGTCCGGAAAACTGTTTTTT CASRTIRTGSARLGSGKLFF - TRBV19 TRBD1 TRBJ1-4
TGTGCCAGCAGCTTAGCCGCAGCCCGGGACACCGGGGAGCTGTTTTTT CASSLAAARDTGELFF once TRBV7-2 - TRBJ2-2
TGCAGCGTTGGATGGGGCGGAGTGAACACTGAAGCTTTCTTT CSVGWGGVNTEAFF - TRBV29-1 - TRBJ1-1
TGCGCCAGCAGCTTGCTGGGACAGTTGAACACTGAAGCTTTCTTT CASSLLGQLNTEAFF - TRBV5-1 TRBD1 TRBJ1-1
TGTGCCAGCAGCACGGCCGGGACTAGCGTAAGCGAGCAGTACTTC CASSTAGTSVSEQYF - TRBV7-2 TRBD2 TRBJ2-7
TGTGCCAGCAGCCCCCTCAGGGGTGGTATTACAGATACGCAGTATTTT CASSPLRGGITDTQYF once TRBV27 - TRBJ2-3
TGTGCCAGCTCACCACCGTCGGGAGGAAATGAGCAGTTCTTC CASSPPSGGNEQFF - TRBV18 TRBD2 TRBJ2-1
TGTGCCAGCTCAAGAAGCCCGGTGAGCTCCTACAATGAGCAGTTCTTC CASSRSPVSSYNEQFF - TRBV18 - TRBJ2-1
TGCAGCGTGGTTGGGACAGGTGATAGACAGCCCCAGCATTTT CSVVGTGDRQPQHF - TRBV29-1 TRBD1 TRBJ1-5
TGCAGCGTACAGGGGTCGTCCTACGAGCAGTACTTC CSVQGSSYEQYF few TRBV29-1 TRBD1 TRBJ2-7
TGCGCCAGCAGCCCCGGAATACTAGCGGGGATCACAGATACGCAGTATTTT CASSPGILAGITDTQYF - TRBV4-1 TRBD2 TRBJ2-3
TGTGCCAGTAGTAACCCTTTTCAGGGGGCGCTTAGAGAAAAACTGTTTTTT CASSNPFQGALREKLFF - TRBV19 TRBD1 TRBJ1-4
TGTGCCAGCAGCTTAATTGGCTGGGAGGGCGGCGACTACGAGCAGTACTTC CASSLIGWEGGDYEQYF - TRBV7-2 TRBD2 TRBJ2-7
TGTGCCAGCAGCTTACAGGGGGAACATGGCTACACCTTC CASSLQGEHGYTF - TRBV5-6 TRBD1 TRBJ1-2